Listed below are T cell receptor beta chains from one sample, sequenced in a study of blood T cell repertoires in COVID-19. Some clones are missing from TCRdb's copy, which holds only in-frame ones; the method was immunoSEQ multiplex PCR. Altogether 120,000 to 150,000 clones are present, more than 75% being singletons, with the ten largest covering 10% to 15%. Source material: peripheral blood. These receptors came from a man in his sixties with active or convalescent COVID-19. Both conserved end residues are part of each CDR3. A D gene is named only where the DNA matches it firmly. Part of the rows lack a size; the others show once, few, many or a class for expanded clones.

cdr3_aa cdr3_nt j_call d_call clone_size v_call
CASSLRRGLGTEAFF TGTGCCAGCAGCTTGCGGCGAGGGTTAGGTACTGAAGCTTTCTTT TRBJ1-1 . . TRBV5-5
CASRRWTSGTGELFF TGTGCCAGCAGGAGGTGGACTAGCGGCACCGGGGAGCTGTTTTTT TRBJ2-2 TRBD2 . TRBV27
CASSQDFRDTEAFF TGTGCCAGCAGCCAAGATTTTCGGGACACTGAAGCTTTCTTT TRBJ1-1 . . TRBV14
CASSPRGSGRTDTQYF TGTGCCAGCAGCCCAAGGGGTAGCGGGAGGACAGATACGCAGTATTTT TRBJ2-3 TRBD2 . TRBV7-9
CASSPLQGGDTGELFF TGTGCCAGCAGCCCACTACAGGGTGGGGACACCGGGGAGCTGTTTTTT TRBJ2-2 . . TRBV7-2
CASSLMLAAYEQYF TGTGCCAGCAGCTTAATGCTAGCGGCCTACGAGCAGTACTTC TRBJ2-7 TRBD2 . TRBV7-2
CASSRRSGTGGSEAFF TGTGCCAGCAGCCGAAGGTCCGGGACAGGGGGTTCTGAAGCTTTCTTT TRBJ1-1 TRBD1 . TRBV27
CASSLAGGREGYGYTF TGTGCCAGCAGCTTAGCGGGTGGTCGAGAGGGCTATGGCTACACCTTC TRBJ1-2 . . TRBV7-2
CASSYGGQNTEAFF TGTGCCAGCAGTTACGGAGGGCAGAACACTGAAGCTTTCTTT TRBJ1-1 . . TRBV6-5
CASSRDPTAINEQFF TGTGCCAGCAGCCGCGACCCAACAGCTATCAATGAGCAGTTCTTC TRBJ2-1 . once TRBV6-5
CASSEGGRLDTQYF TGTGCCAGCAGTGAAGGGGGGCGTCTCGATACGCAGTATTTT TRBJ2-3 . . TRBV2
CAVTGRREGLDTQYF TGTGCCGTTACTGGGCGGCGGGAGGGCCTAGATACGCAGTATTTT TRBJ2-3 TRBD2 . TRBV5-8
CASSQVDRGYGYTF TGTGCCAGCAGCCAAGTAGACAGGGGCTATGGCTACACCTTC TRBJ1-2 TRBD1 . TRBV14
CASSQYLGGAYEQYF TGTGCCAGCAGCCAATACCTCGGGGGGGCCTACGAGCAGTACTTC TRBJ2-7 TRBD2 . TRBV14
CASSQERAGETQYF TGTGCCAGCAGCCAAGAAAGGGCGGGGGAGACCCAGTACTTC TRBJ2-5 . . TRBV3-1/TRBV3-2
CASTGDTDTQYF TGTGCCAGTACAGGGGACACAGATACGCAGTATTTT TRBJ2-3 . . TRBV19
CASSPTGTGVNEQFF TGTGCCAGCAGCCCCACCGGGACAGGGGTCAATGAGCAGTTCTTC TRBJ2-1 TRBD1 . TRBV3-1/TRBV3-2
CASIYRAMEGYTF TGTGCCAGCATCTACAGGGCGATGGAGGGCTACACCTTC TRBJ1-2 . . TRBV12-3/TRBV12-4
CASSPGTGRRGYTF TGTGCCAGCAGTCCTGGGACCGGGAGAAGAGGCTACACCTTC TRBJ1-2 . . TRBV28
CAWSVRVGPGLHTGELFF TGTGCCTGGAGTGTAAGGGTCGGTCCGGGACTACACACCGGGGAGCTGTTTTTT TRBJ2-2 TRBD2 . TRBV30
CASSIPTQGHYEQYF TGTGCCAGCAGCATTCCTACTCAGGGACACTACGAGCAGTACTTC TRBJ2-7 . many TRBV7-9
CASSLLAANTGELFF TGTGCCAGCAGTCTACTAGCGGCGAACACCGGGGAGCTGTTTTTT TRBJ2-2 TRBD2 . TRBV6-2/TRBV6-3
CASSMRDHMAGGPNDEQFF TGTGCCAGTAGTATGCGGGACCATATGGCGGGAGGGCCAAACGATGAGCAGTTCTTC TRBJ2-1 TRBD2 . TRBV19
CASSRGTVYQPQHF TGTGCCAGCAGCCGAGGGACAGTCTATCAGCCCCAGCATTTT TRBJ1-5 TRBD1 . TRBV6-5
CASSLGQLSYNEQFF TGTGCCAGCAGCCTGGGACAGCTCTCCTACAATGAGCAGTTCTTC TRBJ2-1 TRBD1 . TRBV5-6
CASSPDRGGFQPQHF TGTGCCAGCAGTCCTGACAGGGGGGGTTTCCAGCCCCAGCATTTT TRBJ1-5 TRBD1 . TRBV27
CASSSPHSGRRTDTQYF TGCGCCAGCAGCTCCCCCCATAGCGGGAGACGAACAGATACGCAGTATTTT TRBJ2-3 TRBD2 . TRBV5-1
CASSPTYSPTGYETQYF TGTGCCAGCTCACCAACATATTCACCGACAGGGTATGAGACCCAGTACTTC TRBJ2-5 TRBD1 . TRBV18
CASSPTGGKLFF TGCGCCAGCAGCCCCACGGGCGGGAAACTGTTTTTT TRBJ1-4 . . TRBV4-3
CASSTGGDEKLFF TGCGCCAGCAGCACGGGGGGAGATGAAAAACTGTTTTTT TRBJ1-4 . . TRBV5-1
CASRTGQGVGEQYF TGTGCCAGCAGGACGGGGCAGGGGGTAGGCGAGCAGTACTTC TRBJ2-7 TRBD1 few TRBV6-4
CASSPHAGDYEQYF TGTGCCAGCAGCCCCCACGCGGGAGACTACGAGCAGTACTTC TRBJ2-7 TRBD2 . TRBV3-1/TRBV3-2
CASSLGLAGYNEQFF TGTGCCAGCAGTTTAGGGTTAGCGGGCTACAATGAGCAGTTCTTC TRBJ2-1 TRBD2 . TRBV28
CSVERWESNEQYF TGCAGCGTTGAAAGGTGGGAGAGTAACGAGCAGTACTTC TRBJ2-7 . . TRBV29-1
CASSPRTGAVPYEQYF TGTGCCAGCAGCCCTAGGACAGGGGCCGTGCCCTACGAGCAGTACTTC TRBJ2-7 TRBD1 many TRBV7-9
CASSQTGTFMNTEAFF TGTGCCAGCAGCCAAACAGGAACCTTCATGAACACTGAAGCTTTCTTT TRBJ1-1 . . TRBV5-6
CASSQRLAARNTGELFF TGTGCCAGCAGCCAACGACTAGCGGCTAGGAACACCGGGGAGCTGTTTTTT TRBJ2-2 TRBD2 . TRBV14
CAISESEIYGYTF TGTGCCATCAGTGAGTCGGAGATCTATGGCTACACCTTC TRBJ1-2 . once TRBV10-3
CATSRARNEKLFF TGTGCCACCAGCAGAGCTCGTAATGAAAAACTGTTTTTT TRBJ1-4 . . TRBV15
CASSVDWGHSYEQYF TGTGCCAGCAGCGTAGACTGGGGCCACTCCTACGAGCAGTACTTC TRBJ2-7 . . TRBV9
CASSSPLYNSPLHF TGCGCCAGCAGTTCGCCACTCTATAATTCACCCCTCCACTTT TRBJ1-6 . once TRBV10-2
CSVEDPGQGTGELFF TGCAGCGTTGAAGACCCGGGACAGGGCACCGGGGAGCTGTTTTTT TRBJ2-2 TRBD1 . TRBV29-1
CASSLWRAVYEQYF TGTGCCAGCAGCTTATGGCGGGCAGTCTACGAGCAGTACTTC TRBJ2-7 . . TRBV11-2
CASSQVRTGLRAKNIQYF TGCGCCAGCAGCCAAGTAAGGACAGGCCTAAGGGCCAAAAACATTCAGTACTTC TRBJ2-4 TRBD1 . TRBV4-3
CASSSQASGLGELFF TGCGCCAGCAGCTCGCAGGCTAGCGGACTCGGGGAGCTGTTTTTT TRBJ2-2 TRBD2 . TRBV5-1
CASSLGLAVESYEQYF TGTGCCAGCAGCTTGGGACTAGCGGTAGAGTCCTACGAGCAGTACTTC TRBJ2-7 TRBD2 . TRBV7-8
CASSLGTSNYEQYF TGCGCCAGCAGCTTGGGGACTAGTAACTACGAGCAGTACTTC TRBJ2-7 TRBD2 . TRBV5-1